The present TCR beta chain was sequenced within a study of tumor-infiltrating lymphocytes in primary liver carcinoma. About the research overall: There were tumors of stage T1-T3 N0M0, each 4.2 to 10 cm across.

A constant-region primer primed TCR beta cDNA synthesis from 450 to 550 ng of total RNA. Three nested multiplex PCR rounds, a slightly modified ARM-PCR method, built the TCR beta libraries. TRBV1-TRBV30 forward primers and a C-beta reverse primer were used in the first two PCR rounds, which each ran for approximately 11 cycles. A single record per CDR3 protein comes from TCRdb applying MiXCR to the multiplex PCR reads. The sample contains fewer than 85,000 distinct CDR3 sequences, around 66% of which appear only once. From germline, CDR1 is SQVTM and CDR2 ANQGSEA. From its first to its last residue, the CDR3 has 13 amino acids. This clonotype was recorded once. The antigen is undetermined. This CDR3 is missing its conserved last phenylalanine or tryptophan, likely due to a read error. The DNA is omitted, as the CDR3 cannot be located on it reliably, and the CDR3 follows TCRdb's listing. General study points: Tumor tissue displayed a significantly greater top-250-clone fraction than blood (p = 0.039). It was tumor-adjacent and tumor-blood pairs that overlapped less than tumor region pairs did.

Co-extraction of both nucleic acids (RNA and DNA) used about 18-31 mg of unsorted bulk tissue. This sequence was found in a man aged 40-50 years with primary liver carcinoma and hepatitis B virus infection. The sequenced material came from tumor-adjacent normal liver tissue. The chain links TRBV29-1 to TRBJ2-1; TRBD2 was called by the table and not checked on the DNA. CDR3 amino acids: CSVETTSDNEQFI.